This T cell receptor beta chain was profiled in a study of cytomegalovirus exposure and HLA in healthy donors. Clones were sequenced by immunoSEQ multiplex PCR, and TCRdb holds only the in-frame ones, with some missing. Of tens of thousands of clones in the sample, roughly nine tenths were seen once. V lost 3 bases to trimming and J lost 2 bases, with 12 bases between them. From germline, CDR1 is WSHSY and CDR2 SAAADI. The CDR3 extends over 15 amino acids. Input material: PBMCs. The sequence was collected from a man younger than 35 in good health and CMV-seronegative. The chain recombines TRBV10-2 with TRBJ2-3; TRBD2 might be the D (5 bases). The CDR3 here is CASSDSAGITDTQYF. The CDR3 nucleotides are TGCGCCAGCAGTGACTCCGCGGGCATCACAGATACGCAGTATTTT.